Below, 19 T cell receptor beta chains from the same sample are listed, as sequenced in a study of graft-versus-host responses after intestinal transplantation. These receptors lack a known antigen. Some clones are missing from TCRdb's copy, which holds only in-frame ones; the method was immunoSEQ multiplex PCR. The sample has some 86,000 clones, about nine tenths seen once. The sample in question was unstimulated CD4+ T cells sorted from spleen or lymph node cells, obtained before transplant. Receptor source: a human donor who was the organ donor for an intestinal transplant.

The chain is built from TRBV18 and TRBJ2-4, with TRBD1 identical over 7 bases. CDR1 is KGHSH, CDR2 LQKENI, per germline. V shed 2 bases, J shed 8 bases, and the junction held 9 bases outside the gene matches. There are 15 residues in the CDR3. The CDR3 nucleotides are TGTGCCAGCTCACCAGCGGCAGGGGGTAGGGACATTCAGTACTTC. Protein sequence: CASSPAAGGRDIQYF.

V usage is TRBV6-1 and J usage is TRBJ1-5; 11 bases agree with TRBD1. This CDR3 comprises 15 residues. Germline V gene sequence: CDR1 MNHNS, CDR2 SASEGT. The junction had 2 bases not matched to a gene; V was cut back by 3 bases and J by 4 bases. The CDR3 coding sequence is TGTGCCAGCAGTGAGGACAGGGGGCGGAATCAGCCCCAGCATTTT. It yields the protein CASSEDRGRNQPQHF.

The chain has TRBV18 and TRBJ2-3; TRBD2 matches at 10 bases. Germline loops: CDR1 KGHSH, CDR2 LQKENI. CDR3 length equals 16 residues. J was trimmed by 2 bases and V by 3 bases; bases with no gene match: 5. CDR3 in DNA: TGTGCCAGCTCACCTGAACTAGCGGGGCTCACAGATACGCAGTATTTT. Amino acids: CASSPELAGLTDTQYF.

The chain combines TRBV7-2 with TRBJ1-2, with TRBD1 matching over 7 bases. The germline gives CDR1 SGHTA, CDR2 FQGNSA. The CDR3 runs to 13 residues. V was clipped by 1 base and J by 6 bases; unmatched bases: 2. The CDR3 DNA follows: TGTGCCAGCAGCTTAGAGACAGGGAATGGCTACACCTTC. As protein: CASSLETGNGYTF.

The genes are TRBV5-1 and TRBJ2-5; D possibly corresponds to TRBD1 (5 bases). Trimming removed 0 bases at V and 0 bases at J, with 9 bases between. Per germline, CDR1 SGHRS and CDR2 YFSETQ. This CDR3 is built from 15 residues. CDR3 DNA sequence: TGCGCCAGCAGCTTGGGAGCGACAGACCAAGAGACCCAGTACTTC. Its translation is CASSLGATDQETQYF.

The V and J genes are TRBV7-2 and TRBJ2-4; TRBD1 agrees at 7 bases. Germline lookup yields CDR1 SGHTA and CDR2 FQGNSA. This CDR3 comprises 16 residues. V gave up 4 bases and J gave up 4 bases; unmatched junction bases: 10. The CDR3 coding sequence is TGTGCCAGCAGCTCTTCTTACAGGGGCCCGAAAAACATTCAGTACTTC. Translating gives CASSSSYRGPKNIQYF.

This chain joins TRBV7-3 and TRBJ2-1; possibly TRBD2 for D (5 bases). The V end was cut by 0 bases, the J end by 4 bases, with 10 bases between. This CDR3 contains 15 residues. CDR1 SGHTA and CDR2 FQGTGA come from the germline V gene. For the CDR3, the DNA is TGTGCCAGCAGCTTAACGGGGAGTACGTACAATGAGCAGTTCTTC. It yields the protein CASSLTGSTYNEQFF.

V and J are TRBV6-6 and TRBJ1-2; 7 nucleotides align to TRBD1. The CDR3 contains 14 residues. Germline values: CDR1 MNHNY, CDR2 SVGAGI (reference sequence). Losses at the gene ends were 0 bases for V and 7 bases for J; bases not matched to a gene: 5. The CDR3 DNA reads TGTGCCAGCAGTTACTCGGGACAGTACACTGGCTACACCTTC. Amino acid sequence: CASSYSGQYTGYTF.

The V gene is TRBV11-3, the J gene TRBJ2-1; TRBD2 is a possible D gene (6 bases). Germline CDR1 reads SGHNT; CDR2 reads YENEEA. CDR3 length equals 13 residues. Trimming left V 6 bases short and J 5 bases short, with 11 bases between. Written as DNA, the CDR3 is TGTGCCAGCAGGTCCAGGGAGGACAATGAGCAGTTCTTC. Residues: CASRSREDNEQFF.

The CDR3 DNA follows: TGCGCCAGCAGGGGACGACAGGGTGAATCACCCCTCCACTTT. Encoded protein: CASRGRQGESPLHF. The rearrangement links TRBV5-1 to TRBJ1-6, with 7 positions matching TRBD1. The ends lost 5 bases at V and 10 bases at J; junction bases unmatched: 9. This CDR3 contains 14 residues. Germline V gives CDR1 SGHRS, CDR2 YFSETQ.

This sequence joins TRBV7-9 and TRBJ1-2, with no clear D. V was shortened by 0 bases and J by 5 bases, with 7 bases between the two germline ends. The germline V gene has CDR1 SEHNR and CDR2 FQNEAQ (reference sequence). This CDR3 spans 13 amino acids. The CDR3 sequence: CASSLAGIYGYTF. The CDR3 DNA is TGTGCCAGCAGCTTAGCGGGCATTTATGGCTACACCTTC.

The chain joins TRBV6-6 to TRBJ1-2; D gene ambiguous. CDR1 and CDR2 (germline): MNHNY, SVGAGI (reference sequence). This CDR3 spans 15 amino acids. V was shortened by 0 bases and J by 0 bases, with 8 bases between the two germline ends. CDR3 loop: CASSYSSTANYGYTF. The DNA of the CDR3 is TGTGCCAGCAGTTACTCGAGCACAGCTAACTATGGCTACACCTTC.

This clone was recorded only once. The rearrangement joins TRBV2 to TRBJ2-1, with TRBD1 matching over 8 bases. V lost 5 bases, J lost 7 bases, and 10 bases stayed unmatched. CDR1 is SNHLY and CDR2 is FYNNEI in the germline V gene. This CDR3 has 15 residues. Written as DNA, the CDR3 is TGTGCCAGCAGTCCCTACCGCCAGGGGGCGAATGAGCAGTTCTTC. Encoded protein: CASSPYRQGANEQFF.

The chain has TRBV19 and TRBJ2-5; D is perhaps TRBD2 (6 bases). The V end lost 5 bases, the J end lost 6 bases, and 16 bases lay between the germline ends. There are 14 residues in the CDR3. Germline CDR1 reads LNHDA; CDR2 reads SQIVND (reference sequence). The DNA of the CDR3 is TGTGCCAGTAGTCAGCCTAGCGAGTGGAAGACCCAGTACTTC. Translating it yields CASSQPSEWKTQYF.

V gene TRBV14 combines with J gene TRBJ2-1; TRBD2 matches 7 bases. With V trimmed by 0 bases and J by 7 bases, 6 bases remained unmatched. The CDR3 has 15 amino acids. Germline values: CDR1 SGHDN, CDR2 FVKESK. The CDR3 spells CASSQEYPGGNEQFF. The CDR3 DNA is TGTGCCAGCAGCCAAGAGTACCCCGGGGGGAATGAGCAGTTCTTC. Full variable domain (remainder filled in from reference TRBV14 and TRBJ2-1): EAGVTQFPSHSVIEKGQTVTLRCDPISGHDNLYWYRRVMGKEIKFLLHFVKESKQDESGMPNNRFLAERTGGTYSTLKVQPAELEDSGVYFCASSQEYPGGNEQFFGPGTRLTVL.

The chain links TRBV18 to TRBJ2-7, with 11 bases lining up with TRBD1. Germline V gene data show CDR1 as KGHSH and CDR2 as LQKENI. The CDR3 is 16 residues long. The J segment lost 3 bases and the V segment lost 1 base, leaving 5 bases of the junction unmatched. The CDR3 nucleotides read TGTGCCAGCTCACCACGGGGACAGGGGGGCCTCTACGAGCAGTACTTC. This sequence encodes CASSPRGQGGLYEQYF.

J is TRBJ1-5 and V is TRBV20-1; tentatively, D is TRBD1 (5 bases). The ends were cut back, 6 bases at V and 13 bases at J, with 16 bases in the middle. This CDR3 is built from 11 residues. Germline V gene lookup returns CDR1 DFQATT and CDR2 SNEGSKA (reference sequence). In DNA, the CDR3 is TGCAGTGCCGCTGACAGATACCGTCAGCATTTT. Residues: CSAADRYRQHF.

This rearrangement joins TRBV5-1 to TRBJ2-3; D may be TRBD2 (5 bases). CDR1 and CDR2 (germline): SGHRS, YFSETQ. V was cut by 6 bases and J by 8 bases, with 19 bases left in between. The CDR3 runs to 14 residues. The CDR3 reads CASNGVRNEGTQYF. In DNA form, the CDR3 reads TGCGCCAGCAACGGGGTACGGAATGAGGGTACGCAGTATTTT.

The V and J genes are TRBV14 and TRBJ1-2; 9 bases are a match to TRBD1. CDR3 size: 15 residues. Looked up from germline, CDR1 is SGHDN and CDR2 is FVKESK. V lost 3 bases to trimming and J lost 3 bases; unmatched junction nucleotides: 5. CDR3 sequence: CASSHGTGPDYGYTF. The CDR3 nucleotides are TGTGCCAGCAGCCACGGGACAGGGCCCGACTATGGCTACACCTTC.